These 23 T cell receptor beta chains were all obtained from the same sample, sequenced in a study of T cells in pancreatic ductal adenocarcinoma. The method was immunoSEQ multiplex PCR; TCRdb's version includes in-frame clones alone and lacks a portion of them. The sample consists of over 15,000 clones, more than 70% of them appearing once. Selected pancreatic ductal adenocarcinoma patients had undergone surgery without neoadjuvant therapy. The specimen was PBMCs. Every receptor here comes from a human donor with pancreatic ductal adenocarcinoma.

This chain joins TRBV4-3 and TRBJ2-1; 9 bases agree with TRBD2. CDR1 LGHNA and CDR2 YSLEER come from the germline V gene. The ends lost 0 bases at V and 8 bases at J; junction bases unmatched: 8. There are 16 residues in the CDR3. The CDR3 sequence is CASSQDLAGASDEQFF. CDR3 in DNA: TGCGCCAGCAGCCAAGATTTAGCGGGGGCTTCCGATGAGCAGTTCTTC.

J is TRBJ2-3 and V is TRBV4-2, with TRBD2 matching over 8 bases. Trimming cost V 1 base and J 11 bases; bases outside gene matches: 17. The CDR3 sequence is 17 residues long. From germline, CDR1 is LGHNA and CDR2 YNFKEQ. The CDR3 loop reads CASSQGPLAGGPLEQYF. The CDR3 DNA reads as TGTGCCAGCAGCCAAGGACCTCTTGCGGGGGGCCCGCTAGAGCAGTATTTT.

CDR3 nucleotide sequence: TGTGCCAGCAGGCGAAATAGCAATCAGCCCCAGCATTTT. It yields the protein CASRRNSNQPQHF. The chain carries TRBV27 and TRBJ1-5; no clear D. Trimming left V 6 bases short and J 0 bases short, with 6 bases between. The length of the CDR3 is 13 residues. Germline V gene sequence: CDR1 MNHEY, CDR2 SMNVEV (reference sequence).

The genes are TRBV9 and TRBJ1-1, with D possibly matching TRBD1 (6 bases). The V gene lost 3 bases and the J gene lost 1 base, with 13 bases spanning the gap. Germline assignment: CDR1 SGDLS and CDR2 YYNGEE. The CDR3 is 15 residues long. The CDR3 region has the DNA TGTGCCAGCAGCGCGAGGGGGAATCGGAACACTGAAGCTTTCTTT. This sequence encodes CASSARGNRNTEAFF. Together with reference TRBV9 and TRBJ1-1, the CDR3 gives the full variable domain: DSGVTQTPKHLITATGQRVTLRCSPRSGDLSVYWYQQSLDQGLQFLIQYYNGEERAKGNILERFSAQQFPDLHSELNLSSLELGDSALYFCASSARGNRNTEAFFGQGTRLTVV.

V is TRBV7-2 and J is TRBJ1-6, with 7 bases lining up with TRBD1. The CDR3 is 15 residues long. CDR1 and CDR2 (germline): SGHTA, FQGNSA. The ends lost 5 bases at V and 10 bases at J; junction bases unmatched: 11. CDR3: CASSPWGRGTSPLHF. The DNA for the CDR3 is TGTGCCAGCAGCCCTTGGGGCAGGGGGACCTCACCCCTCCACTTT.

The rearrangement uses TRBV11-2 and TRBJ1-2; TRBD1 matches at 7 bases. CDR1 is SGHAT and CDR2 is FQNNGV in the germline V gene. V was pared by 5 bases and J by 7 bases, with 4 bases of the junction left unmatched. The CDR3 runs to 12 residues. The CDR3 region is CASSPGTVGYTF. In DNA, the CDR3 is TGTGCCAGCAGCCCCGGGACAGTTGGCTACACCTTC.

The chain joins TRBV5-1 to TRBJ1-6, with D uncertain. Germline CDR1 is SGHRS and CDR2 is YFSETQ. The germline V and J ends were trimmed by 2 bases and 5 bases, with 11 bases remaining between them. The length of the CDR3 is 15 residues. As DNA, the CDR3 is TGCGCCAGCAGCTTATTCGGGAGTAATAATTCACCCCTCCACTTT. This encodes CASSLFGSNNSPLHF.

The chain uses TRBV28 and TRBJ1-2; D may be TRBD1 (5 bases). V was clipped by 2 bases and J by 9 bases, with 10 bases between them. The CDR3 length is 12 residues. Germline values: CDR1 MDHEN, CDR2 SYDVKM. The CDR3 DNA is TGTGCCAGCAGTTTAGGGGGGGGGAGCTACACCTTC. This translates into CASSLGGGSYTF.

The chain is built from TRBV7-2 and TRBJ2-5; TRBD2 aligns across 9 bases. Germline V CDR1 and CDR2: SGHTA, FQGNSA. The CDR3 covers 15 residues. Unmatched junction bases numbered 8, after V lost 5 bases and J lost 4 bases. Here the CDR3 DNA reads TGTGCCAGCAGCCTACAGCGGGGGGAAGGAGAGACCCAGTACTTC. Encoded protein: CASSLQRGEGETQYF. Variable domain in full (rest from reference TRBV7-2 and TRBJ2-5): GAGVSQSPSNKVTEKGKDVELRCDPISGHTALYWYRQSLGQGLEFLIYFQGNSAPDKSGLPSDRFSAERTGGSVSTLTIQRTQQEDSAVYLCASSLQRGEGETQYFGPGTRLLVL.

This clone has only a few counts. This sequence joins TRBV7-9 and TRBJ1-1; no firm D call. The germline V and J ends were trimmed by 2 bases and 11 bases, with 12 bases remaining between them. Germline-derived CDR1 and CDR2 are SEHNR and FQNEAQ (reference sequence). The CDR3 runs to 12 residues. In DNA form, the CDR3 reads TGTGCCAGCAGCTTACCCGCCACGGGGGCTTTCTTT. This translates into CASSLPATGAFF.

This sequence joins TRBV7-9 and TRBJ2-1; TRBD2 agrees at 10 bases. The CDR3 spans 16 residues. V lost 4 bases and J lost 3; bases outside the gene matches: 6. From germline, CDR1 is SEHNR and CDR2 FQNEAQ (reference sequence). Here the CDR3 reads CASSSHLAGGYNEQFF. DNA for the CDR3: TGTGCCAGCAGCTCACATTTAGCGGGGGGCTACAATGAGCAGTTCTTC.

This chain links TRBV7-9 with TRBJ2-1; 7 nucleotides agree with TRBD2. Trimming at V came to 2 bases and at J to 3 bases, leaving 7 bases not matched to a gene. The germline V gene encodes CDR1 SEHNR and CDR2 FQNEAQ (reference sequence). CDR3 length: 16 residues. This CDR3 is CASSLKVGGNYNEQFF. Here the CDR3 DNA reads TGTGCCAGCAGCTTAAAGGTGGGGGGGAACTACAATGAGCAGTTCTTC.

The V gene is TRBV2, the J gene TRBJ1-2, with 8 bases matching TRBD1. This CDR3 has 12 amino acids. CDR1 is SNHLY, CDR2 FYNNEI, per germline. The J segment lost 8 bases and the V segment lost 6 bases, leaving 5 bases of the junction unmatched. This CDR3 reads CASRTDRGGYTF. CDR3 in DNA: TGTGCCAGCAGAACCGACAGGGGCGGCTACACCTTC. The full variable domain, completed using reference TRBV2 and TRBJ1-2, is EPEVTQTPSHQVTQMGQEVILRCVPISNHLYFYWYRQILGQKVEFLVSFYNNEISEKSEIFDDQFSVERPDGSNFTLKIRSTKLEDSAMYFCASRTDRGGYTFGSGTRLTVV.

The genes are TRBV11-1 and TRBJ2-4, with 8 bases identical to TRBD1. Unmatched junction bases numbered 10, after V lost 4 bases and J lost 2 bases. From germline, CDR1 is SGHAT and CDR2 FQDESV (reference sequence). This CDR3 region has 17 residues. The CDR3 DNA sequence: TGTGCCAGCAGCTCACCGGTCACAGGGGGTTCCAAAAACATTCAGTACTTC. This gives the protein CASSSPVTGGSKNIQYF.

DNA for the CDR3: TGTGCCAGCTCACCACCCGGGGGGGATAGGAAAGGTGAAGCTTTCTTT. Protein sequence: CASSPPGGDRKGEAFF. The V gene is TRBV18, the J gene TRBJ1-1; TRBD1 might be the D (5 bases). This CDR3 spans 16 amino acids. With 0 bases removed from V and 7 bases from J, the gap between germline ends came to 18 bases. The germline gives CDR1 KGHSH, CDR2 LQKENI.

A single count supports this clone. The chain carries TRBV4-2 and TRBJ2-2; D possibly corresponds to TRBD2 (5 bases). The germline gives CDR1 LGHNA, CDR2 YNFKEQ. V lost 1 base, J lost 0 bases, and 12 bases lay in between. The CDR3 length is 17 residues. The CDR3 DNA reads as TGTGCCAGCAGCCAAGTCTTCGGGGATACGAACACCGGGGAGCTGTTTTTT. This translates into CASSQVFGDTNTGELFF.

The rearrangement links TRBV28 to TRBJ1-1; 7 bases match TRBD1. The CDR3 length is 14 residues. The V segment lost 6 bases and the J segment 2 bases; nucleotides outside the gene matches: 6. The germline V gene encodes CDR1 MDHEN and CDR2 SYDVKM. The CDR3 loop reads CASRRTGFNTEAFF. For the CDR3, the DNA is TGTGCCAGCAGAAGGACAGGCTTTAACACTGAAGCTTTCTTT.

V is TRBV5-5 and J is TRBJ2-7; TRBD2 is a possible D gene (5 bases). The germline V and J ends were trimmed by 3 bases and 4 bases, with 11 bases remaining between them. The CDR3 is 13 residues long. Germline CDR1 is SGHKS and CDR2 is YYEKEE (reference sequence). CDR3: CASSYEGLYEQYF. The CDR3 DNA reads TGTGCCAGCAGCTACGAGGGTTTGTACGAGCAGTACTTC.

This chain uses TRBV27 with TRBJ1-2, with TRBD1 matching over 7 bases. The V and J ends lost 4 bases and 4 bases, in that order; junction bases with no gene match: 15. The germline V gene encodes CDR1 MNHEY and CDR2 SMNVEV (reference sequence). The CDR3 is 17 residues long. This CDR3 is CASSSQGFPGQSYGYTF. The CDR3 DNA sequence: TGTGCCAGCAGTTCTCAGGGTTTCCCGGGACAGTCCTATGGCTACACCTTC.

This clone was seen just once. V gene TRBV30 combines with J gene TRBJ2-3; 10 nucleotides line up with TRBD2. CDR1 and CDR2 from the germline V gene are GTSNPN and SVGIG (reference sequence). The CDR3 has 15 amino acids. V shed 5 bases and J 1 base; nucleotides not matched to a gene: 6. The CDR3 loop is CAWGALAGGTDTQYF. The CDR3 bases are TGTGCCTGGGGGGCCCTAGCGGGGGGCACAGATACGCAGTATTTT. The full variable domain, with the rest looked up from reference TRBV30 and TRBJ2-3, is SQTIHQWPATLVQPVGSPLSLECTVEGTSNPNLYWYRQAAGRGLQLLFYSVGIGQISSEVPQNLSASRPQDRQFILSSKKLLLSDSGFYLCAWGALAGGTDTQYFGPGTRLTVL.

The V call is TRBV19, the J call TRBJ2-1, with 10 bases fitting TRBD2. The CDR3 is 15 amino acids. Losses at the gene ends were 3 bases for V and 6 bases for J; bases not matched to a gene: 5. Germline values: CDR1 LNHDA, CDR2 SQIVND (reference sequence). The CDR3 protein is CASSIAAGGINEQFF. CDR3 in DNA: TGTGCCAGTAGTATTGCAGCGGGGGGGATCAATGAGCAGTTCTTC. The variable domain in full, completed from reference TRBV19 and TRBJ2-1, reads DGGITQSPKYLFRKEGQNVTLSCEQNLNHDAMYWYRQDPGQGLRLIYYSQIVNDFQKGDIAEGYSVSREKKESFPLTVTSAQKNPTAFYLCASSIAAGGINEQFFGPGTRLTVL.

CDR3 sequence (DNA): TGTGCCAGCAGCTTCAATCAGTATAGCAATCAGCCCCAGCATTTT. It specifies CASSFNQYSNQPQHF. The rearrangement joins TRBV5-4 to TRBJ1-5; D call uncertain. Between the trimmed V and J ends, which lost 2 bases and 0 bases, there was a span of 9 bases. The CDR3 totals 15 residues. Germline CDR1 and CDR2: SGHNT and YYREEE (reference sequence).

The V and J genes are TRBV6-5 and TRBJ1-4; tentative D call: TRBD1 (6 bases). The CDR3 has 15 residues. Germline V gene sequence: CDR1 MNHEY, CDR2 SVGAGI. The ends were cut back, 4 bases at V and 3 bases at J, with 12 bases in the middle. CDR3 loop: CASSFLQGPNEKLFF. DNA of the CDR3: TGTGCCAGCAGTTTCCTACAGGGACCTAATGAAAAACTGTTTTTT.